Below are 21 T cell receptor beta chains sequenced from a single sample in a study of blood T cells in healthy people across ages. Through a sample-barcoded 5' primer and a J-beta primer mix, a second PCR was run for roughly 7 to 11 cycles. TCRdb analysed the 5' RACE reads with MiXCR anew, one entry per CDR3 protein. Counted here are about 1.8 million distinct CDR3 sequences, less than 50% occurring once; the ten biggest clones make up less than 2.5%. The sample was blood. Receptors originate from a woman in her thirties or forties in good health.

The chain employs TRBV12-3 or TRBV12-4 and TRBJ2-1; no definite D call. The V end lost 6 bases, the J end lost 8 bases, and 11 bases lay between the germline ends. This CDR3 has 12 residues. This CDR3 reads CASRRGLYEQFF. In DNA form, the CDR3 reads TGTGCCAGCAGGCGAGGTTTGTATGAGCAGTTCTTC.

This chain joins TRBV3-1 and TRBJ2-7, with a possible D match to TRBD2 (6 bases). The closer fit of TRBJ2-4 to the DNA end suggests the J call may be wrong. This CDR3 comprises 12 residues. Germline V gene lookup returns CDR1 LGHDT and CDR2 YNNKEL (reference sequence). The CDR3 region has the DNA TGTGCCAGCAGTCCCACGGGGGACATTCAGTACTTC. The encoded protein is CASSPTGDIQYF.

This clonotype occurred a few times. V gene TRBV27 combines with J gene TRBJ2-3; D perhaps matches TRBD2 (7 bases). Germline V gene lookup returns CDR1 MNHEY and CDR2 SMNVEV (reference sequence). The CDR3 is 15 amino acids. V was shortened by 3 bases and J by 7 bases, with 17 bases between the two germline ends. The CDR3 spells CASSFIWGGMNTQYF. CDR3 DNA: TGTGCCAGCAGTTTTATTTGGGGGGGCATGAATACGCAGTATTTT.

A few counts support this clonotype. The chain links TRBV4-1 to TRBJ2-6; perhaps TRBD1 as D (6 bases). V was shortened by 1 base and J by 9 bases, with 10 bases between the two germline ends. Germline CDR1 reads MGHRA; CDR2 reads YSYEKL. The CDR3 consists of 14 residues. CDR3 DNA sequence: TGCGCCAGCAGCCAAGGGGGGACACACAACGTCCTGACTTTC. Translated: CASSQGGTHNVLTF.

About this clonotype itself: The junction departs from the called germline gene at one end, perhaps through a read error. The chain has TRBV4-1 and TRBJ2-1; 12 nucleotides align to TRBD2. Gene TRBJ2-7 matches the end of the DNA better, so the J call may be wrong. The germline CDR1 and CDR2 sequences are MGHRA and YSYEKL. The CDR3 runs 15 residues. CDR3 sequence reads: CASSHPSGGAYEQYF. CDR3 DNA: TGCGCCAGCAGCCACCCTAGCGGGGGGGCCTATGAGCAGTACTTC.

This clonotype was observed a single time. The chain joins TRBV27 to TRBJ2-7, with 7 positions matching TRBD1. The CDR3 has 18 residues. Unmatched junction bases numbered 11, after V lost 0 bases and J lost 0 bases. CDR1 and CDR2 from the germline V gene are MNHEY and SMNVEV (reference sequence). CDR3 DNA: TGTGCCAGCAGTTTATCCATGGGGGACAGCCCGAGCTCCTACGAGCAGTACTTC. It yields the protein CASSLSMGDSPSSYEQYF.

The chain links TRBV6-5 to TRBJ1-2; 8 positions match TRBD1. Per the germline V gene, CDR1 is MNHEY and CDR2 is SVGAGI. The CDR3 consists of 14 residues. V was clipped by 3 bases and J by 6 bases; unmatched bases: 6. CDR3 sequence: CASSYTRTGNGYTF. CDR3 nucleotide sequence: TGTGCCAGCAGTTATACTCGGACAGGGAATGGCTACACCTTC.

This chain uses TRBV11-1 with TRBJ2-3, with 14 bases lining up with TRBD2. The CDR3 extends over 17 amino acids. J gave up 4 bases and V 3 bases, and 6 bases lay outside the gene matches. Germline-derived CDR1 and CDR2 are SGHAT and FQDESV (reference sequence). CDR3 sequence reads: CASSFGGLAGGADTQYF. Written as DNA, the CDR3 is TGTGCCAGCAGCTTCGGCGGACTAGCGGGGGGAGCAGATACGCAGTATTTT.

Ten or more counts support this clonotype. This chain links TRBV5-6 with TRBJ1-2; TRBD1 aligns across 9 bases. This CDR3 spans 14 amino acids. The trim removed 4 bases at V and 5 bases at J, leaving 6 bases unmatched. Germline values: CDR1 SGHDT, CDR2 YYEEEE. The CDR3 DNA follows: TGTGCCAGCAGCCCCGGGACAGGGCCTTATGGCTACACCTTC. Translation: CASSPGTGPYGYTF.

The chain couples TRBV7-2 to TRBJ2-7; D is unresolved. The V gene's germline CDR1 is SGHTA and CDR2 FQGNSA. V was shortened by 5 bases and J by 10 bases, with 12 bases between the two germline ends. The CDR3 has 11 residues. Here the CDR3 DNA reads TGTGCCAGCAGCCCCGGAGAGATCCAGTACTTC. It yields the protein CASSPGEIQYF.

This clonotype was seen more than once but under ten times. At one end the junction does not follow the germline gene, possibly because of a read error. The J gene is TRBJ2-1, the V gene TRBV20-1; 7 bases align to TRBD1. Germline CDR1 DFQATT, CDR2 SNEGSKA (reference sequence). The CDR3 is 14 residues long. Here the CDR3 DNA reads TGCAGTGCAAGAGCACCCTCCAGGGGGAATGAGCAGTTCTTC. This encodes CSARAPSRGNEQFF.

Many counts were recorded for this clonotype. The V gene is TRBV27, the J gene TRBJ2-7, with D unresolved. CDR1 is MNHEY and CDR2 is SMNVEV in the germline V gene (reference sequence). V lost 5 bases, J lost 1 base, and 9 bases lay in between. This CDR3 is 13 amino acids long. CDR3 amino acids: CASSGGRSYEQYF. CDR3 coding DNA: TGTGCCAGCAGTGGCGGCAGATCCTACGAGCAGTACTTC.

The chain carries TRBV28 and TRBJ2-3, with 10 bases lining up with TRBD1. V lost 0 bases, J lost 3 bases, and 0 bases stayed unmatched. The germline gives CDR1 MDHEN, CDR2 SYDVKM. The CDR3 extends over 15 amino acids. CDR3 sequence reads: CASSLWGQGTDTQYF. CDR3 nucleotide sequence: TGTGCCAGCAGTTTATGGGGACAGGGGACAGATACGCAGTATTTT.

This CDR3 is CASSPQPRTNPFYEQYF. For the CDR3, the DNA is TGTGCCAGCAGTCCCCAGCCGAGGACAAATCCCTTCTACGAGCAGTACTTC. V gene TRBV27 combines with J gene TRBJ2-7; tentative D call: TRBD1 (5 bases). Germline lookup yields CDR1 MNHEY and CDR2 SMNVEV (reference sequence). The CDR3 contains 17 residues. V lost 5 bases, J lost 3 bases, and 23 bases lay in between.

The J gene is TRBJ2-7, the V gene TRBV3-1, with a possible D match to TRBD2 (6 bases). The CDR3 is 12 residues long. Germline CDR1 and CDR2: LGHDT and YNNKEL (reference sequence). Trimming removed 2 bases from V and 9 bases from J, with 11 bases in between. The CDR3 reads CASSQPGLPQYF. CDR3 nucleotides: TGTGCCAGCAGCCAACCGGGACTCCCGCAGTACTTC.

The rearrangement uses TRBV20-1 and TRBJ2-1, with D possibly TRBD2 on 5 matching bases. The CDR3 totals 13 residues. Per germline, CDR1 DFQATT and CDR2 SNEGSKA (reference sequence). Trimming pared 1 base from V and 12 bases from J, leaving 16 bases between. The DNA of the CDR3 is TGCAGTGCTAGAGGGCTAGCCCCCCCTGGGCAGTTCTTC. Protein sequence: CSARGLAPPGQFF.

This sequence joins TRBV7-9 and TRBJ2-1; TRBD1 agrees at 8 bases. CDR1 is SEHNR and CDR2 is FQNEAQ in the germline V gene (reference sequence). The CDR3 has 13 residues. V shed 5 bases, J shed 10 bases, and the junction held 7 bases outside the gene matches. The CDR3 DNA follows: TGTGCCAGCAGCCAGACAGGGGTTGGCGAGCAGTTCTTC. Its protein product is CASSQTGVGEQFF.

This clonotype came up a few times. The chain couples TRBV9 to TRBJ2-1; the D gene could be TRBD1 or TRBD2 (5 bases each). The CDR3 consists of 15 residues. Germline CDR1 reads SGDLS; CDR2 reads YYNGEE. V shed 4 bases and J shed 5 bases, with 16 bases lying between them. The CDR3 loop reads CASSTAGTGNNEQFF. CDR3 nucleotides: TGTGCCAGCAGCACGGCCGGGACGGGCAACAATGAGCAGTTCTTC.

This clonotype appeared a few times. This chain uses TRBV7-2 with TRBJ2-4, with 15 bases lining up with TRBD2. Trimming took 2 bases from V and 0 from J; bases not matched to a gene: 8. The germline CDR1 and CDR2 sequences are SGHTA and FQGNSA. CDR3 length: 20 amino acids. CDR3: CASSLRSGLAGGIAKNIQYF. CDR3 nucleotide sequence: TGTGCCAGCAGCTTACGGTCGGGACTAGCGGGGGGCATAGCCAAAAACATTCAGTACTTC.

This clonotype was counted once. The DNA of the CDR3 is TGTGCCAGCAAAACCCAGACAGTAGCTTACGAGCAGTACTTC. It translates to CASKTQTVAYEQYF. The chain joins TRBV6-6 to TRBJ2-7; weak D call: TRBD1 (5 bases). The germline V and J ends were trimmed by 7 bases and 4 bases, with 17 bases remaining between them. CDR3 size: 14 residues. Looked up from germline, CDR1 is MNHNY and CDR2 is SVGAGI (reference sequence).

The chain is built from TRBV27 and TRBJ2-7; possible D gene TRBD2, 5 bases. The J call is uncertain, as TRBJ2-5 better fits the DNA end. The CDR3 is 16 amino acids. CDR1 is MNHEY and CDR2 is SMNVEV in the germline V gene (reference sequence). CDR3 amino acids: CASSLKGPGTEETQYF. The CDR3 region has the DNA TGTGCCAGCAGTTTAAAGGGCCCGGGAACGGAAGAGACCCAGTACTTC.